A selection of T cell receptor beta chains follows, all from one sample in a study of a mutant IDH1 vaccine in newly diagnosed glioma. The antigens of these receptors remain unknown. TCRdb keeps only in-frame clones here, not all; method: immunoSEQ multiplex PCR. The table shows around 30,000 clones, with over 50% occurring only once. The sequenced sample was PBMCs, obtained from a glioma patient whose treatment included an IDH1 peptide vaccine. All receptors derive from a woman in her late teens or twenties with glioma. CDR3s include the opening cysteine and the closing phenylalanine or tryptophan. The order of the fields is D gene, V gene, clone size, J gene, CDR3 protein, CDR3 DNA. A D gene is named only where the DNA matches it firmly. Clone sizes are given selectively: once, few, many, or a class where the clone is expanded.

d_call: TRBD1
v_call: TRBV5-8
clone_size: .
j_call: TRBJ2-6
cdr3_aa: CASSGGDRVSGANVLTF
cdr3_nt: TGTGCCAGCAGCGGTGGGGACAGGGTCTCTGGGGCCAACGTCCTGACTTTC

d_call: .
v_call: TRBV6-5
clone_size: .
j_call: TRBJ2-2
cdr3_aa: CASSPQTANTGELFF
cdr3_nt: TGTGCCAGCAGTCCCCAGACAGCAAACACCGGGGAGCTGTTTTTT

d_call: TRBD2
v_call: TRBV4-3
clone_size: few
j_call: TRBJ2-3
cdr3_aa: CASSQDLLAGAPPQGDTQYF
cdr3_nt: TGCGCCAGCAGCCAAGATTTACTAGCGGGAGCACCTCCACAGGGAGATACGCAGTATTTT

d_call: TRBD1
v_call: TRBV15
clone_size: .
j_call: TRBJ1-5
cdr3_aa: CATRDRGGQPQHF
cdr3_nt: TGTGCCACGAGGGACAGGGGAGGTCAGCCCCAGCATTTT

d_call: TRBD2
v_call: TRBV27
clone_size: .
j_call: TRBJ2-7
cdr3_aa: CASSPTSQTYEQYF
cdr3_nt: TGTGCCAGCAGCCCGACTAGCCAAACCTACGAGCAGTACTTC

d_call: TRBD2
v_call: TRBV7-2
clone_size: .
j_call: TRBJ2-1
cdr3_aa: CAAPTTSGKNEQFF
cdr3_nt: TGTGCCGCACCGACGACTAGCGGGAAGAATGAGCAGTTCTTC

d_call: .
v_call: TRBV7-8
clone_size: .
j_call: TRBJ2-7
cdr3_aa: CASSLFQGTEQYF
cdr3_nt: TGTGCCAGCAGCTTATTTCAGGGAACGGAGCAGTACTTC

d_call: TRBD1
v_call: TRBV18
clone_size: .
j_call: TRBJ2-7
cdr3_aa: CASSLRQGYEQYF
cdr3_nt: TGTGCCAGCTCATTGCGACAGGGGTACGAGCAGTACTTC

d_call: .
v_call: TRBV30
clone_size: few
j_call: TRBJ2-5
cdr3_aa: CAWKRLLAQETQYF
cdr3_nt: TGTGCCTGGAAGAGGTTACTAGCCCAAGAGACCCAGTACTTC

d_call: .
v_call: TRBV5-1
clone_size: .
j_call: TRBJ2-5
cdr3_aa: CASSLGRETQYF
cdr3_nt: TGCGCCAGCAGCTTGGGCCGGGAGACCCAGTACTTC

d_call: TRBD2
v_call: TRBV7-9
clone_size: .
j_call: TRBJ2-5
cdr3_aa: CASSSLAGGFQETQYF
cdr3_nt: TGTGCCAGCAGCAGCCTAGCGGGAGGGTTCCAAGAGACCCAGTACTTC

d_call: .
v_call: TRBV5-1
clone_size: .
j_call: TRBJ2-1
cdr3_aa: CASSLSLASSDEQFF
cdr3_nt: TGCGCCAGCAGCTTGTCTCTAGCAAGTTCCGATGAGCAGTTCTTC

d_call: TRBD1
v_call: TRBV7-9
clone_size: .
j_call: TRBJ1-5
cdr3_aa: CASSRTGTGDNQPQHF
cdr3_nt: TGTGCCAGCAGCCGTACCGGGACAGGGGACAATCAGCCCCAGCATTTT

d_call: .
v_call: TRBV19
clone_size: .
j_call: TRBJ2-7
cdr3_aa: CATTGGTGRYEQYF
cdr3_nt: TGTGCCACAACGGGAGGGACAGGGCGGTACGAGCAGTACTTC

d_call: .
v_call: TRBV23-1
clone_size: .
j_call: TRBJ2-4
cdr3_aa: CASSQSYITLAKNIQYF
cdr3_nt: TGCGCCAGCAGTCAATCGTACATTACATTAGCCAAAAACATTCAGTACTTC

d_call: .
v_call: TRBV18
clone_size: once
j_call: TRBJ1-1
cdr3_aa: CASSPGQTMNTEAFF
cdr3_nt: TGTGCCAGCTCACCAGGGCAGACCATGAACACTGAAGCTTTCTTT

d_call: TRBD1
v_call: TRBV18
clone_size: .
j_call: TRBJ2-7
cdr3_aa: CASSGTGKDSYEQYF
cdr3_nt: TGTGCCAGCTCGGGGACAGGGAAAGATTCCTACGAGCAGTACTTC

d_call: .
v_call: TRBV19
clone_size: .
j_call: TRBJ1-2
cdr3_aa: CASSIGNLGNYGYTF
cdr3_nt: TGTGCCAGTAGTATAGGGAATTTGGGGAACTATGGCTACACCTTC

d_call: .
v_call: TRBV2
clone_size: .
j_call: TRBJ1-1
cdr3_aa: CASSGRMNTEAFF
cdr3_nt: TGTGCCAGCAGCGGACGGATGAACACTGAAGCTTTCTTT

d_call: .
v_call: TRBV7-6
clone_size: few
j_call: TRBJ2-5
cdr3_aa: CASSLEGLGLEETQYF
cdr3_nt: TGTGCCAGCAGCTTAGAGGGATTGGGGCTTGAAGAGACCCAGTACTTC

d_call: TRBD1
v_call: TRBV18
clone_size: .
j_call: TRBJ2-7
cdr3_aa: CASSPLSGQYSYEQYF
cdr3_nt: TGTGCCAGCTCACCACTTTCGGGACAGTATTCCTACGAGCAGTACTTC

d_call: TRBD1
v_call: TRBV19
clone_size: .
j_call: TRBJ1-3
cdr3_aa: CASSSRQGNSGNTIYF
cdr3_nt: TGTGCCAGTAGTTCCAGACAGGGAAACTCTGGAAACACCATATATTTT

d_call: .
v_call: TRBV2
clone_size: once
j_call: TRBJ2-6
cdr3_aa: CASLPKSGANVLTF
cdr3_nt: TGTGCCAGCCTCCCAAAGTCTGGGGCCAACGTCCTGACTTTC

d_call: .
v_call: TRBV10-1
clone_size: .
j_call: TRBJ1-2
cdr3_aa: CASSERGYTF
cdr3_nt: TGCGCCAGCAGTGAGCGTGGCTACACCTTC

d_call: TRBD2
v_call: TRBV10-3
clone_size: .
j_call: TRBJ2-5
cdr3_aa: CATSEGAGDQETQYF
cdr3_nt: TGTGCCACCTCCGAAGGAGCGGGGGACCAAGAGACCCAGTACTTC

d_call: .
v_call: TRBV7-2
clone_size: few
j_call: TRBJ2-5
cdr3_aa: CASSLGNGFQETQYF
cdr3_nt: TGTGCCAGCAGCTTAGGGAACGGGTTCCAAGAGACCCAGTACTTC

d_call: TRBD1
v_call: TRBV7-9
clone_size: .
j_call: TRBJ1-1
cdr3_aa: CASSSRDRADTEAFF
cdr3_nt: TGTGCCAGCAGTTCCCGGGACAGGGCTGACACTGAAGCTTTCTTT

d_call: TRBD1
v_call: TRBV28
clone_size: .
j_call: TRBJ1-2
cdr3_aa: CASSFPPGTGEIHGYTF
cdr3_nt: TGTGCCAGCAGTTTCCCCCCGGGGACAGGGGAGATACATGGCTACACCTTC

d_call: .
v_call: TRBV11-3
clone_size: .
j_call: TRBJ1-1
cdr3_aa: CASSSSGATEAFF
cdr3_nt: TGTGCCAGCAGTTCATCAGGGGCTACTGAAGCTTTCTTT

d_call: .
v_call: TRBV11-2
clone_size: .
j_call: TRBJ1-4
cdr3_aa: CASSLDKRGNEKLFF
cdr3_nt: TGTGCCAGCAGCTTAGATAAGAGGGGGAATGAAAAACTGTTTTTT

d_call: TRBD2
v_call: TRBV25-1
clone_size: .
j_call: TRBJ2-5
cdr3_aa: CASSESRVAGFLTQYF
cdr3_nt: TGTGCCAGCAGTGAATCCCGAGTAGCGGGCTTTCTGACCCAGTACTTC

d_call: .
v_call: TRBV5-8
clone_size: few
j_call: TRBJ1-2
cdr3_aa: CASSLHLGSGYTF
cdr3_nt: TGTGCCAGCAGCCTGCACCTAGGGAGTGGCTACACCTTC

d_call: .
v_call: TRBV6-1
clone_size: .
j_call: TRBJ1-5
cdr3_aa: CASSDRGEGQPQHF
cdr3_nt: TGTGCCAGCAGTGACAGGGGTGAGGGTCAGCCCCAGCATTTT

d_call: TRBD2
v_call: TRBV7-2
clone_size: few
j_call: TRBJ2-1
cdr3_aa: CASSLALLAGGHNEQFF
cdr3_nt: TGTGCCAGCAGCTTAGCCTTACTAGCGGGGGGGCACAATGAGCAGTTCTTC

d_call: .
v_call: TRBV19
clone_size: .
j_call: TRBJ1-5
cdr3_aa: CASSIVGSNQPQHF
cdr3_nt: TGTGCCAGTAGTATAGTCGGTAGCAATCAGCCCCAGCATTTT

d_call: .
v_call: TRBV5-1
clone_size: .
j_call: TRBJ2-3
cdr3_aa: CASKDRDTDTQYF
cdr3_nt: TGCGCCAGCAAGGACAGAGACACAGATACGCAGTATTTT

d_call: .
v_call: TRBV10-3
clone_size: .
j_call: TRBJ2-3
cdr3_aa: CAIRQQDTRADTQYF
cdr3_nt: TGTGCCATCAGACAACAGGACACTAGGGCAGATACGCAGTATTTT

d_call: .
v_call: TRBV19
clone_size: .
j_call: TRBJ2-7
cdr3_aa: CATSQGNIPYEQYF
cdr3_nt: TGTGCCACCTCACAGGGTAATATTCCCTACGAGCAGTACTTC

d_call: .
v_call: TRBV6-1
clone_size: .
j_call: TRBJ1-6
cdr3_aa: CASSPRGSALHF
cdr3_nt: TGTGCCAGCAGTCCTCGGGGGTCGGCCCTCCACTTT

d_call: .
v_call: TRBV7-8
clone_size: .
j_call: TRBJ2-7
cdr3_aa: CASSPGLLEQYF
cdr3_nt: TGTGCCAGCAGCCCCGGGCTCCTTGAGCAGTACTTC

d_call: TRBD2
v_call: TRBV6-1
clone_size: .
j_call: TRBJ2-1
cdr3_aa: CASRDSGGPFF
cdr3_nt: TGTGCCAGCAGGGATAGCGGGGGGCCTTTCTTC

d_call: .
v_call: TRBV2
clone_size: .
j_call: TRBJ1-2
cdr3_aa: CASGDSYGYTF
cdr3_nt: TGTGCCAGTGGGGATTCTTATGGCTACACCTTC

d_call: .
v_call: TRBV5-5
clone_size: .
j_call: TRBJ2-1
cdr3_aa: CASSLSSRGGVSYNEQFF
cdr3_nt: TGTGCCAGCAGCTTAAGTTCGAGGGGGGGAGTCTCCTACAATGAGCAGTTCTTC

d_call: TRBD1
v_call: TRBV25-1
clone_size: .
j_call: TRBJ1-4
cdr3_aa: CASSEGTGINTNEKLFF
cdr3_nt: TGTGCCAGCAGTGAGGGGACAGGGATTAATACTAATGAAAAACTGTTTTTT

d_call: .
v_call: TRBV5-6
clone_size: .
j_call: TRBJ1-1
cdr3_aa: CASSAGSLTPNTEAFF
cdr3_nt: TGTGCCAGCAGCGCCGGGTCCCTAACCCCGAACACTGAAGCTTTCTTT

d_call: .
v_call: TRBV2
clone_size: .
j_call: TRBJ2-5
cdr3_aa: CASSQWTAVETQYF
cdr3_nt: TGTGCCAGCAGTCAATGGACAGCCGTGGAGACCCAGTACTTC

d_call: .
v_call: TRBV18
clone_size: .
j_call: TRBJ2-5
cdr3_aa: CASSLGMGAQTQYF
cdr3_nt: TGTGCCAGCTCCCTCGGCATGGGGGCCCAGACCCAGTACTTC

d_call: .
v_call: TRBV2
clone_size: .
j_call: TRBJ1-3
cdr3_aa: CASSDGQRRNTIYF
cdr3_nt: TGTGCCAGCAGTGACGGCCAGAGAAGGAACACCATATATTTT

d_call: TRBD1
v_call: TRBV25-1
clone_size: .
j_call: TRBJ2-7
cdr3_aa: CASSSETGGGWTPYEQYF
cdr3_nt: TGTGCCAGCAGTTCCGAGACAGGGGGCGGCTGGACCCCCTACGAGCAGTACTTC

d_call: TRBD1
v_call: TRBV9
clone_size: .
j_call: TRBJ1-4
cdr3_aa: CASSPRTGFEKLFF
cdr3_nt: TGTGCCAGCAGCCCGAGGACAGGGTTTGAAAAACTGTTTTTT

d_call: .
v_call: TRBV7-2
clone_size: once
j_call: TRBJ2-5
cdr3_aa: CASSLDRQSHQETQYF
cdr3_nt: TGTGCCAGCAGCTTAGACAGGCAATCCCACCAAGAGACCCAGTACTTC

d_call: TRBD2
v_call: TRBV6-4
clone_size: .
j_call: TRBJ2-3
cdr3_aa: CASSGTGGPGDTQYF
cdr3_nt: TGTGCCAGCAGTGGCACGGGGGGGCCTGGAGATACGCAGTATTTT

d_call: TRBD1
v_call: TRBV5-4
clone_size: .
j_call: TRBJ1-2
cdr3_aa: CASRDRGPGYTF
cdr3_nt: TGTGCCAGCAGGGACAGGGGGCCAGGCTACACCTTC